The present entry profiles one TCR beta chain with its context. The antigen it recognizes is unknown. The sample holds no much larger clone one base away, and base qualities are not on file. A single peripheral blood draw of approximately 120 mL on average was collected from each donor into heparinised tubes. A BD FACSAria II and a panel including CD45RO, CCR7, CD25, CD127, CD95 and CD27 were used to sort naive, central memory, regulatory and stem cell-like memory CD4+ T cells. A purity above 95% was achieved for all sorted populations. PBMCs were separated immediately by Lymphoprep density gradient centrifugation and were stained directly, without being cultured. So that batch effects would be minimized, each experiment stained and sorted samples in pairs, pairing one healthy donor with one patient. This entry is derived from a study of beta chain features in type 1 diabetes (dated by TCRdb to the late 2010s). A note on the overall study: No differences in mean age, gender distribution, total cell number or subset yield were found between patients and healthy donors. A total of some 110 million sorted cells were examined across all samples, and the number of cells per subset was strongly correlated with RNA yield. The study compared TCRB repertoires of sorted circulating CD4+ T cell subsets between recently diagnosed type 1 diabetes patients and matched healthy donors. Regulatory and stem cell-like memory subsets were obtained from only 8 patients and about eight healthy donors, while naive and central memory subsets were obtained from all 30 or so donors.

Here is what the overall study found, with its caveats: At VDJ recombination sites, type 1 diabetes patients had fewer insertions and more deleted nucleotides, which implies abnormalities in thymic rearrangement. Type 1 diabetes patients showed a moderate but significant shortening of TCRB CDR3 length in all four CD4+ subsets. Naive, central memory and regulatory TCRB repertoires appeared more similar among patients than among healthy donors. Because cDNA was sequenced instead of genomic DNA, activated cells with high expression could be over-represented, although the groups did not differ in activation or CD3 levels. Because the HLA sub-analyses included only small numbers of individuals, any influence of HLA type on TCRB rearrangement was left unresolved. PCR may preferentially amplify shorter templates, but because patient and control samples were amplified and corrected together, any resulting skew would affect both groups equally.

The entire isolated RNA was reverse transcribed using the High Capacity cDNA Reverse Transcription Kit, and thus expressed TCRB transcripts were sequenced. Deep immunoSEQ sequencing was performed on naive, central memory and regulatory T cell samples, with an average of about 4 million total reads per sample. After sorted cells were lysed in RLT buffer, RNA was extracted with DNase-treated RNeasy Micro or Mini kits, with the choice depending on cell number. Each cell subset was processed on its own to prevent cross-contamination, while patient and healthy donor samples were processed together. Using the immunoSEQ multiplex PCR, TCRB sequences were amplified from cDNA into 87-bp fragments spanning the CDR3 region. Sequencing of the amplicons was performed on the Illumina HiSeq platform. The source study handled its data this way. Synthetic template baselines were used to correct PCR bias computationally, reads within Hamming distance 2 were collapsed together, and singletons that could not be merged were discarded. By aligning reads against IMGT, V, D and J genes, CDR3 length, and insertions or deletions at six rearrangement sites were assigned. Within each subset, clonotype counts were normalized to the number of sorted cells before true diversity and Gini coefficients were calculated with the tcR R package. Repertoire sharing was quantified using the overlap coefficient calculated on TCRB nucleotide sequences. TCRdb mirrors the immuneACCESS table, restricted to in-frame sequences. Some clones are absent from its copies; in checked studies, under half trace to an unresolved V gene, and the reason for the others is unknown. Clone size and the V and J calls come from that table; the DNA yielded D and trimming. The sample table holds some 150,000 clones, of which roughly 7.2% were seen once. Around 1.5% of the sample rests with the top ten.

The specimen was central memory CD4+ T cells from blood. This receptor was obtained from a woman aged 25-40 years in good health.

The CDR3 reads CSVVTGGADTQYF. The sequence in DNA is TGCAGCGTTGTAACAGGGGGCGCAGATACGCAGTATTTT. The chain is made from TRBV29-1 and TRBJ2-3, and TRBD1 matches 9 of the central bases. From the cysteine through the phenylalanine, the CDR3 covers 13 amino acids. The entry retains the CDR3 DNA only, 39 bases that are in frame from base 1. The germline V gene encodes CDR1 SQVTM and CDR2 ANQGSEA. V trim: 4 bases; J trim: 4 bases; unmatched bases: 3.